The entry that follows covers one TCR beta chain sequence. Some clones are missing from TCRdb's copy, which holds only in-frame ones; the method was immunoSEQ multiplex PCR. The sample contains some 140,000 clones, more than 75% of which appear only once. These data come from a study of blood T cell repertoires in COVID-19. Turning to the study itself: COVID-19 samples collected from the United States, Italy and Spain covered acute and convalescent phases.

V was pared by 0 bases and J by 2 bases, with 8 bases between. CDR3 length: 14 amino acids. Germline CDR1 MNHEY, CDR2 SMNVEV (reference sequence). The sample taken for sequencing was peripheral blood. The chain has TRBV27 and TRBJ2-7; the D gene is possibly TRBD2 (5 bases). This TCR was sampled from a man between 70 and 80 years old with active COVID-19. The CDR3 region has the DNA TGTGCCAGCAGTTTATCCCGCGGGCCCTACGAGCAGTACTTC. This gives the protein CASSLSRGPYEQYF.